The 23 T cell receptor beta chains reported below all come from one sample, sequenced in a study of T cell responses to AZD1222 COVID-19 vaccine. Here immunoSEQ multiplex PCR was the method, and the copy in TCRdb shows in-frame clones only, minus some. This table holds over 150,000 clones, 88% found once. The specimen comprised peripheral blood, sampled on day 0 of AZD1222 vaccination. These receptors originate from an adult in good health.

J is TRBJ1-5 and V is TRBV11-2; D unresolved. CDR3 length: 17 amino acids. The V end lost 1 base, the J end lost 2 bases, and 15 bases lay between the germline ends. The germline V gene encodes CDR1 SGHAT and CDR2 FQNNGV. The CDR3 protein is CASSLALGDFGNQPQHF. CDR3 DNA sequence: TGTGCCAGCAGCTTAGCGTTGGGCGACTTTGGCAATCAGCCCCAGCATTTT.

This chain connects TRBV9 to TRBJ2-1, with TRBD2 matching over 10 bases. CDR3 length: 12 amino acids. Germline CDR1 and CDR2: SGDLS and YYNGEE. V lost 3 bases to trimming and J lost 15 bases; unmatched junction nucleotides: 6. In DNA form, the CDR3 reads TGTGCCAGCAGCGACGGACTAGCGGATCGGTTCTTC. Its protein product is CASSDGLADRFF. Full variable domain (remainder filled in from reference TRBV9 and TRBJ2-1): DSGVTQTPKHLITATGQRVTLRCSPRSGDLSVYWYQQSLDQGLQFLIQYYNGEERAKGNILERFSAQQFPDLHSELNLSSLELGDSALYFCASSDGLADRFFGPGTRLTVL.

This clone has only one observation. The rearrangement uses TRBV7-2 and TRBJ1-1; unclear D gene. Looked up from germline, CDR1 is SGHTA and CDR2 is FQGNSA. V lost 2 bases to trimming and J lost 0 bases, with 4 bases between them. This CDR3 region has 13 residues. The CDR3 DNA reads as TGTGCCAGCAGCTTAAGTTTGAACACTGAAGCTTTCTTT. Protein: CASSLSLNTEAFF.

V is TRBV27 and J is TRBJ1-5, with a weak D call TRBD1 (5 bases). This CDR3 comprises 15 residues. CDR1 and CDR2 from the germline V gene are MNHEY and SMNVEV (reference sequence). V was trimmed by 0 bases and J by 8 bases, leaving 14 bases between them. CDR3 DNA: TGTGCCAGCAGTTTATCGTGGGGCTTTAGGGAGCCCCAGCATTTT. Translation: CASSLSWGFREPQHF.

The chain links TRBV5-1 to TRBJ2-5; perhaps TRBD1 as D (5 bases). Germline values: CDR1 SGHRS, CDR2 YFSETQ. Trimming stripped 4 bases from V and 4 bases from J, with 14 bases between. CDR3 length: 14 amino acids. This chain's CDR3 is CASSLQAPPETQYF. CDR3 sequence (DNA): TGCGCCAGCAGCCTACAGGCCCCCCCAGAGACCCAGTACTTC.

The chain uses TRBV7-9 and TRBJ2-7; D gene unclear. CDR1 and CDR2 from the germline V gene are SEHNR and FQNEAQ (reference sequence). The ends were cut back, 3 bases at V and 5 bases at J, with 8 bases in the middle. The CDR3 consists of 12 residues. The CDR3 bases are TGTGCCAGCAGCTTCGATGGCCACGAGCAGTACTTC. This sequence encodes CASSFDGHEQYF.

The chain carries TRBV3-1 (or the pseudogene TRBV3-2) and TRBJ2-1; 7 bases are shared with TRBD2. V was clipped by 0 bases and J by 9 bases; unmatched bases: 5. CDR1 is LGHDT and CDR2 is YNNKEL in the germline V gene (reference sequence). The CDR3 sequence is 14 residues long. Here the CDR3 DNA reads TGTGCCAGCAGCCAAGAGGGGGGGTTAGGTGAGCAGTTCTTC. It is translated as CASSQEGGLGEQFF.

CDR3 coding DNA: TGCGCCAGCAGTAGGGACAGGGGGCGCGGTGAAGCTTTCTTT. The encoded protein is CASSRDRGRGEAFF. This chain joins TRBV5-1 and TRBJ1-1, with 12 nucleotides matching TRBD1. Germline-derived CDR1 and CDR2 are SGHRS and YFSETQ. V lost 5 bases and J lost 7; bases outside the gene matches: 6. The CDR3 totals 14 residues.

The chain uses TRBV9 and TRBJ2-1, with 7 bases identical to TRBD2. This CDR3 region has 14 residues. Germline loops: CDR1 SGDLS, CDR2 YYNGEE. Losses at the gene ends were 6 bases for V and 5 bases for J; bases not matched to a gene: 8. For the CDR3, the DNA is TGTGCCAGCAATGGCGGGAGTACCCACAATGAGCAGTTCTTC. This encodes CASNGGSTHNEQFF. Full variable domain (rest looked up from reference TRBV9 and TRBJ2-1): DSGVTQTPKHLITATGQRVTLRCSPRSGDLSVYWYQQSLDQGLQFLIQYYNGEERAKGNILERFSAQQFPDLHSELNLSSLELGDSALYFCASNGGSTHNEQFFGPGTRLTVL.

J is TRBJ2-7 and V is TRBV14; D remains unclear. Trimming stripped 4 bases from V and 1 base from J, with 20 bases between. The CDR3 loop spans 17 amino acids. CDR1 is SGHDN, CDR2 FVKESK, per germline. The chain's CDR3 is CASSRRRSAQGSYEQYF. CDR3 bases: TGTGCCAGCAGCCGGAGAAGGTCAGCTCAAGGATCCTACGAGCAGTACTTC.

The rearrangement links TRBV7-3 to TRBJ2-6; 7 bases are shared with TRBD1. The CDR3 consists of 17 residues. The V gene's germline CDR1 is SGHTA and CDR2 FQGTGA. J lost 0 bases, V lost 5 bases, and 7 bases had no gene match. DNA of the CDR3: TGTGCCAGCAGCCCCCGGGACAGTTTCTCTGGGGCCAACGTCCTGACTTTC. This sequence encodes CASSPRDSFSGANVLTF.

The CDR3 spells CASSEEGRLRSAGILETQYF. The CDR3 DNA is TGTGCCAGCAGTGAAGAGGGCAGATTAAGGAGCGCGGGCATTCTAGAGACCCAGTACTTC. The rearrangement links TRBV2 to TRBJ2-5, with TRBD2 as a possible D gene (5 bases). Germline V gives CDR1 SNHLY, CDR2 FYNNEI. The ends were cut back, 1 base at V and 4 bases at J, with 28 bases in the middle. The CDR3 totals 20 residues.

The chain recombines TRBV28 with TRBJ1-4, with unresolved D. Trimming removed 4 bases at V and 7 bases at J, with 13 bases between. CDR3 length: 14 residues. Germline CDR1 reads MDHEN; CDR2 reads SYDVKM. The CDR3 region has the DNA TGTGCCAGCAGTTCTCACCCGGAGGGTGAAAAACTGTTTTTT. Translated: CASSSHPEGEKLFF.

The rearrangement uses TRBV20-1 and TRBJ1-2; TRBD1 is a possible D gene (6 bases). V dropped 3 bases and J dropped 7 bases, with 9 bases sitting between them. The CDR3 extends over 11 amino acids. Germline V gene sequence: CDR1 DFQATT, CDR2 SNEGSKA (reference sequence). CDR3 nucleotides: TGCAGTGCTAGCCCAGGGGTTGGCTACACCTTC. Translating gives CSASPGVGYTF.

This chain connects TRBV30 to TRBJ1-2; D gene ambiguous. Germline V gene data show CDR1 as GTSNPN and CDR2 as SVGIG (reference sequence). V lost 3 bases and J lost 3, with 11 bases in between. This CDR3 region has 13 residues. This chain's CDR3 is CAWRDAGDYGYTF. CDR3 in DNA: TGTGCCTGGAGGGACGCCGGAGACTATGGCTACACCTTC.

This chain joins TRBV27 and TRBJ2-2; D uncertain. Trimming pared 2 bases from V and 6 bases from J, leaving 10 bases between. In germline, CDR1 is MNHEY, CDR2 SMNVEV (reference sequence). CDR3 length: 14 residues. CDR3 DNA sequence: TGTGCCAGCAGTTTAGATCGGGCGGCCGGGGAGCTGTTTTTT. This encodes CASSLDRAAGELFF.

The chain uses TRBV6-4 and TRBJ2-7; the match to TRBD2 covers 10 bases. Germline CDR1 MRHNA, CDR2 SNTAGT. This CDR3 has 15 residues. The V and J ends lost 5 bases and 0 bases, in that order; junction bases with no gene match: 4. CDR3 protein: CASSLLAGTSYEQYF. DNA for the CDR3: TGTGCCAGCAGTTTACTAGCGGGGACCTCCTACGAGCAGTACTTC.

This clone has just one count. This chain connects TRBV7-9 to TRBJ1-1, with unresolved D. Germline V gives CDR1 SEHNR, CDR2 FQNEAQ (reference sequence). The CDR3 loop spans 17 amino acids. V was cut by 1 base and J by 2 bases, with 17 bases left in between. The CDR3 nucleotides are TGTGCCAGCAGCTTAGACGGGTGGATAGGGCCCAACACTGAAGCTTTCTTT. Translated, it gives CASSLDGWIGPNTEAFF.

This chain joins TRBV29-1 and TRBJ1-2; possibly TRBD1 for D (5 bases). V was trimmed by 1 base and J by 4 bases, leaving 13 bases between them. The CDR3 totals 14 residues. Germline V gives CDR1 SQVTM, CDR2 ANQGSEA. CDR3 nucleotides: TGCAGCGTTGAAGTCGTCCAGGGATTCTATGGCTACACCTTC. Translated, it gives CSVEVVQGFYGYTF.

The chain carries TRBV30 and TRBJ1-1, with D uncertain. Germline CDR1 GTSNPN, CDR2 SVGIG (reference sequence). Trimming removed 2 bases at V and 1 base at J, with 8 bases between. The CDR3 is 13 residues long. The CDR3 sequence is CAWSRSENTEAFF. CDR3 bases: TGTGCCTGGAGTAGGTCAGAGAACACTGAAGCTTTCTTT.

This clone was found a few times. The J gene is TRBJ2-3, the V gene TRBV18; tentative D call: TRBD1 (6 bases). Trimming left V 6 bases short and J 4 bases short, with 17 bases between. Germline values: CDR1 KGHSH, CDR2 LQKENI. This CDR3 has 15 residues. The chain's CDR3 is CASSAQGPASDTQYF. CDR3 DNA sequence: TGTGCCAGCTCGGCGCAGGGGCCCGCCTCAGATACGCAGTATTTT. Looking up the rest from reference TRBV18 and TRBJ2-3 gives the full variable domain: NAGVMQNPRHLVRRRGQEARLRCSPMKGHSHVYWYRQLPEEGLKFMVYLQKENIIDESGMPKERFSAEFPKEGPSILRIQQVVRGDSAAYFCASSAQGPASDTQYFGPGTRLTVL.

The chain has TRBV28 and TRBJ1-3, with D hard to call. Germline-derived CDR1 and CDR2 are MDHEN and SYDVKM. Trimming pared 6 bases from V and 0 bases from J, leaving 9 bases between. The CDR3 contains 14 residues. For the CDR3, the DNA is TGTGCCAGCAGAAGGCGAGTCTCTGGAAACACCATATATTTT. It encodes CASRRRVSGNTIYF.

This chain uses TRBV25-1 with TRBJ2-1; possibly TRBD1 for D (5 bases). CDR3 length: 15 residues. Trimming left V 0 bases short and J 5 bases short, with 11 bases between. Germline V gene data show CDR1 as MGHDK and CDR2 as SYGVNS. The CDR3 DNA reads TGTGCCAGCAGTGAATACAGGGCCCGGAACAATGAGCAGTTCTTC. Its translation: CASSEYRARNNEQFF.